The clone carrying this TCR beta chain has only a few counts. The data were produced by immunoSEQ multiplex PCR, yet TCRdb's version contains in-frame clones alone and is incomplete. The sample shows 50,000 to 70,000 clones, about 54% of them seen only once. This specimen belongs to a study of cytotoxic CD8 clonotypes in ibrutinib-treated CLL. Germline V gene lookup returns CDR1 KGHSH and CDR2 LQKENI. V was trimmed by 6 bases and J by 3 bases, leaving 9 bases between them. This CDR3 comprises 13 residues. The source is a human donor with chronic lymphocytic leukemia. This specimen was PBMCs, taken at disease progression, from a patient treated with ibrutinib. The V call is TRBV18, the J call TRBJ1-5; D gene ambiguous. The DNA for the CDR3 is TGTGCCAGCTCCTCGGACCTCAATCAGCCCCAGCATTTT. Protein sequence: CASSSDLNQPQHF.